The subject of this entry is one T cell receptor (beta chain). What it binds is not known. Sequenced by immunoSEQ multiplex PCR; TCRdb stores in-frame clones only, minus some. The data hold approximately 80,000 clones, with 91% observed a single time. Between the trimmed V and J ends, which lost 3 bases and 0 bases, there was a span of 12 bases. This CDR3 region has 16 residues. Germline V gives CDR1 KGHSH, CDR2 LQKENI. This record belongs to a study of a mutant IDH1 vaccine in newly diagnosed glioma. Turning to the study itself: In weeks 1, 3, 5, 7, 11, 15, 19 and 23, patients were immunized, eight times in all. In some groups vaccination began 4-6 weeks post-radiotherapy; others received it with temozolomide. Patients previously underwent radiotherapy, temozolomide, or both, and most underwent both. Study-level points and caveats: Patients mounted vaccine-induced immune responses in 90% to 95% of cases.

Time point denoted: week 5, during vaccination. One vaccine dose held 300 ug of mutant IDH1 20-mer peptide and came with topical imiquimod. The genes are TRBV18 and TRBJ1-5; possibly TRBD1 for D (6 bases). Sequenced material: PBMCs, taken from a glioma patient whose treatment included an IDH1 peptide vaccine. The source is a woman in her forties or fifties with glioma. CDR3 region: CASSPGHLFSNQPQHF. CDR3 sequence (DNA): TGTGCCAGCTCACCGGGACACCTCTTTAGCAATCAGCCCCAGCATTTT.